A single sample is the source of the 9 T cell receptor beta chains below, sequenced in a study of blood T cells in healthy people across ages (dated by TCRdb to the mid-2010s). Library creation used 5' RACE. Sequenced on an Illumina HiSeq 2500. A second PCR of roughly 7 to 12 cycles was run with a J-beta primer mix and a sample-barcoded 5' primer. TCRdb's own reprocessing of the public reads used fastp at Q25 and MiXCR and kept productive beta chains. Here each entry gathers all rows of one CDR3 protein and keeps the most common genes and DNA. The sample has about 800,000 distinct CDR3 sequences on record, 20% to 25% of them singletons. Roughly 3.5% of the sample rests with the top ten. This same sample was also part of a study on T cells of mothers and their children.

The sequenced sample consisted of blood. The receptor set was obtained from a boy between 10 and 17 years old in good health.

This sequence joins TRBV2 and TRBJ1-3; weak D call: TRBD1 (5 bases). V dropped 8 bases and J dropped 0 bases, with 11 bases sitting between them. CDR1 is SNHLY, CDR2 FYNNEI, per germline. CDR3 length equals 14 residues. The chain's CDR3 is CASGRGSSGNTIYF. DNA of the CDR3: TGTGCCAGCGGACGGGGGAGCTCTGGAAACACCATATATTTT. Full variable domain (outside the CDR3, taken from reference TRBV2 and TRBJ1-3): EPEVTQTPSHQVTQMGQEVILRCVPISNHLYFYWYRQILGQKVEFLVSFYNNEISEKSEIFDDQFSVERPDGSNFTLKIRSTKLEDSAMYFCASGRGSSGNTIYFGEGSWLTVV.

The CDR3 sequence is CASSLGSRETQYF. DNA of the CDR3: TGTGCCAGCAGCTTAGGGTCTAGGGAGACCCAGTACTTC. The chain links TRBV11-3 to TRBJ2-5; D uncertain. The CDR3 contains 13 residues. CDR1 SGHNT and CDR2 YENEEA come from the germline V gene. Trimming pared 1 base from V and 5 bases from J, leaving 8 bases between.

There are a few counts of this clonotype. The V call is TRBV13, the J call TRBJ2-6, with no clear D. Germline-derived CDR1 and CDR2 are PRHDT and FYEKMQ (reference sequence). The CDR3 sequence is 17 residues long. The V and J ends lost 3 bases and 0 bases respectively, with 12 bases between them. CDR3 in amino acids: CASSLSGTSSGANVLTF. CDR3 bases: TGTGCCAGCAGCTTGAGTGGCACCAGCTCTGGGGCCAACGTCCTGACTTTC.

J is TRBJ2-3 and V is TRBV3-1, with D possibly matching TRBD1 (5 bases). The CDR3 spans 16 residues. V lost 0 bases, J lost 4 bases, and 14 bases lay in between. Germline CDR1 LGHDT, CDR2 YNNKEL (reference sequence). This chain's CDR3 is CASSQDIWQGPDTQYF. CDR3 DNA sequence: TGTGCCAGCAGCCAAGATATCTGGCAGGGTCCAGATACGCAGTATTTT.

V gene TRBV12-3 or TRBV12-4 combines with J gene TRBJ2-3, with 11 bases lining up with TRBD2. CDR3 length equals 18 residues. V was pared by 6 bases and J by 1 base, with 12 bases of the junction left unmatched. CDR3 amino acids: CASSPVLAGGDGTDTQYF. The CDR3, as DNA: TGTGCCAGCAGCCCTGTTCTAGCGGGAGGAGATGGCACAGATACGCAGTATTTT.

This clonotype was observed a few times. The CDR3 DNA sequence: TGTGCCAGCAGTTACGACGCGGGAGGGCTTCCCTGCGAGCAGTACTTC. It encodes CASSYDAGGLPCEQYF. The chain is built from TRBV6-5 and TRBJ2-5, with TRBD2 matching over 9 bases. The DNA matches TRBJ2-7 better at its end, which makes the J call doubtful. The length of the CDR3 is 16 residues. Germline V gene data show CDR1 as MNHEY and CDR2 as SVGAGI.

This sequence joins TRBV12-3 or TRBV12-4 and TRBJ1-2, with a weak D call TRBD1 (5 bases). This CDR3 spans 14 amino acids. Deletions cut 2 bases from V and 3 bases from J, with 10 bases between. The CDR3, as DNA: TGTGCCAGCAGTTTACACGGGGGGGACTATGGCTACACCTTC. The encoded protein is CASSLHGGDYGYTF.

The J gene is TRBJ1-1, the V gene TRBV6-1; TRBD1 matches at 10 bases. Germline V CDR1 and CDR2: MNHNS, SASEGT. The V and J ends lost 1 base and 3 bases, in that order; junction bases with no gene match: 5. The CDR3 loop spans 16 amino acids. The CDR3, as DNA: TGTGCCAGCAGTGAAGGACGCGGGACAGGGGACACTGAAGCTTTCTTT. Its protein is CASSEGRGTGDTEAFF.

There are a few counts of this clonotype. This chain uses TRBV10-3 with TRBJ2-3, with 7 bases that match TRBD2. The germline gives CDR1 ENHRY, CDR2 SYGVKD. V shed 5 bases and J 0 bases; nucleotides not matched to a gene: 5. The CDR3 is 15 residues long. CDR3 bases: TGTGCCATCAGTCTAGCGGACGTTAGCACAGATACGCAGTATTTT. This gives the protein CAISLADVSTDTQYF.